These 27 T cell receptor beta chains came from one sample sequenced in a study of response to subunit inactivated influenza vaccine. MiXCR was run by TCRdb on the RT-PCR reads, yielding one entry per CDR3 protein. The sample lists some 800,000 distinct CDR3 sequences, roughly 20% seen once, with around 9.6% in the top ten. This sample comprised PBMCs from blood, obtained roughly 5 days after vaccination. All receptors derive from a man aged 50 to 60 who received an inactivated influenza vaccine.

This chain connects TRBV10-3 to TRBJ1-4, with 9 nucleotides matching TRBD1. V lost 4 bases and J lost 6; bases outside the gene matches: 6. CDR3 size: 15 residues. The germline gives CDR1 ENHRY, CDR2 SYGVKD. CDR3 in DNA: TGTGCCATCAGTGCTACAGGGGGCGCTTATGAAAAACTGTTTTTT. It specifies CAISATGGAYEKLFF.

This clonotype showed up many times. This chain links TRBV5-1 with TRBJ2-3; 9 bases are shared with TRBD2. Unmatched junction bases numbered 3, after V lost 4 bases and J lost 3 bases. The CDR3 extends over 14 amino acids. CDR1 SGHRS and CDR2 YFSETQ come from the germline V gene. CDR3 region: CASSQGLATDTQYF. The CDR3 bases are TGCGCCAGCAGCCAGGGACTAGCAACAGATACGCAGTATTTT.

This clonotype was found a few times. The chain uses TRBV7-2 and TRBJ1-2; D remains unclear. The CDR3 runs 15 residues. Germline V CDR1 and CDR2: SGHTA, FQGNSA. V dropped 0 bases and J dropped 0 bases, with 8 bases sitting between them. CDR3 sequence (DNA): TGTGCCAGCAGCTTAGCTCCCCGAGCTAACTATGGCTACACCTTC. This gives the protein CASSLAPRANYGYTF.

The chain employs TRBV13 and TRBJ2-7; 9 bases fit TRBD2. Germline CDR1 and CDR2: PRHDT and FYEKMQ (reference sequence). Losses at the gene ends were 5 bases for V and 7 bases for J; bases not matched to a gene: 12. CDR3 length: 15 residues. The CDR3 protein is CASSQAGLALGEQYF. CDR3 coding DNA: TGTGCCAGCAGCCAAGCGGGACTAGCCTTGGGGGAGCAGTACTTC.

This chain joins TRBV5-1 and TRBJ1-2, with TRBD1 as a possible D gene (5 bases). V was pared by 1 base and J by 8 bases, with 12 bases between. Germline V CDR1 and CDR2: SGHRS, YFSETQ. This CDR3 contains 13 residues. In nucleotides, the CDR3 is TGCGCCAGCAGCTTGTCCGGGGCGAGCGGCTACACCTTC. Translation: CASSLSGASGYTF.

Ten or more counts support this clonotype. This chain connects TRBV6-2 or TRBV6-3 to TRBJ2-7; TRBD2 might be the D (7 bases). This CDR3 region has 15 residues. Between the trimmed V and J ends, which lost 0 bases and 4 bases, there was a span of 13 bases. Germline V CDR1 and CDR2: MNHEY, SVGEGT. DNA for the CDR3: TGTGCCAGCAGTTACTCGGCGGGGGCTGCTTACGAGCAGTACTTC. It yields the protein CASSYSAGAAYEQYF.

This clonotype was seen many times. The chain carries TRBV9 and TRBJ2-3; the match to TRBD2 covers 9 bases. After removal of 3 bases from V and 5 bases from J, the junction contained 10 bases not matched to a gene. The CDR3 runs 16 residues. CDR1 is SGDLS and CDR2 is YYNGEE in the germline V gene. The CDR3 DNA sequence: TGTGCCAGCAGCGCGACTAGCGGTTACTCTGGAGATACGCAGTATTTT. It codes for CASSATSGYSGDTQYF.

This clonotype appeared a few times. The chain couples TRBV6-1 to TRBJ2-7; D tentatively fits TRBD1 or TRBD2 (6 bases each). V gave up 6 bases and J gave up 5 bases, with 11 bases separating them. The CDR3 contains 12 residues. Per the germline V gene, CDR1 is MNHNS and CDR2 is SASEGT. CDR3 amino acids: CASRGGRDEQYF. The CDR3 nucleotides are TGTGCCAGCAGAGGGGGGCGCGACGAGCAGTACTTC.

The sample holds a few counts of this clonotype. V is TRBV5-1 and J is TRBJ1-1, with D perhaps matching TRBD1 (5 bases). Germline CDR1 is SGHRS and CDR2 is YFSETQ. The germline V and J ends were trimmed by 4 bases and 1 base, with 11 bases remaining between them. The CDR3 has 14 amino acids. CDR3 coding DNA: TGCGCCAGCAGCACCCGGGACCCGAACACTGAAGCTTTCTTT. Encoded protein: CASSTRDPNTEAFF.

The chain recombines TRBV6-2 or TRBV6-3 with TRBJ1-1, with D perhaps TRBD1 (6 bases). This CDR3 comprises 13 residues. Trimming took 8 bases from V and 4 from J, leaving 14 bases between them. Germline assignment: CDR1 MNHEY and CDR2 SVGEGT. CDR3 coding DNA: TGTGCCAGCCATAGAGGGGGGGCCACTGAAGCTTTCTTT. Its translation is CASHRGGATEAFF.

This clonotype was picked up a small number of times. This chain links TRBV7-2 with TRBJ2-7; D remains ambiguous. Per the germline V gene, CDR1 is SGHTA and CDR2 is FQGNSA. The germline V and J ends were trimmed by 4 bases and 6 bases, with 10 bases remaining between them. The CDR3 length is 12 residues. The CDR3 DNA reads TGTGCCAGCAGCTACACGCTGGGCGAGCAGTACTTC. Amino acids: CASSYTLGEQYF.

This chain links TRBV28 with TRBJ2-2; 7 nucleotides match TRBD1. From germline, CDR1 is MDHEN and CDR2 SYDVKM. J was trimmed by 0 bases and V by 5 bases; bases with no gene match: 9. The CDR3 extends over 17 amino acids. The DNA for the CDR3 is TGTGCCAGCAGTACATGGGACAGCCTCTCGAACACCGGGGAGCTGTTTTTT. Translation: CASSTWDSLSNTGELFF.

The chain is built from TRBV3-1 and TRBJ2-4; D ambiguous. CDR3 size: 16 residues. Trimming took 0 bases from V and 1 from J, leaving 10 bases between them. Germline CDR1 is LGHDT and CDR2 is YNNKEL (reference sequence). The CDR3 coding sequence is TGTGCCAGCAGCCAAGAGCGGCAGCCCGCCAAAAACATTCAGTACTTC. Its translation is CASSQERQPAKNIQYF.

The chain recombines TRBV19 with TRBJ2-7; possible D gene TRBD1, 6 bases. The CDR3 is made up of 11 amino acids. The germline V gene encodes CDR1 LNHDA and CDR2 SQIVND (reference sequence). Between the trimmed V and J ends, which lost 10 bases and 4 bases, there was a span of 11 bases. The chain's CDR3 is CATQDRYEQYF. CDR3 nucleotide sequence: TGTGCCACCCAGGACAGATACGAGCAGTACTTC. The complete variable domain, with remaining parts taken from reference TRBV19 and TRBJ2-7, reads DGGITQSPKYLFRKEGQNVTLSCEQNLNHDAMYWYRQDPGQGLRLIYYSQIVNDFQKGDIAEGYSVSREKKESFPLTVTSAQKNPTAFYLCATQDRYEQYFGPGTRLTVT.

The chain uses TRBV9 and TRBJ2-3; TRBD2 is a possible D gene (6 bases). Germline V gene data show CDR1 as SGDLS and CDR2 as YYNGEE. The V gene lost 0 bases and the J gene lost 4 bases, with 15 bases spanning the gap. CDR3 length: 16 residues. CDR3 sequence reads: CASSVGAAREADTQYF. The CDR3 DNA reads as TGTGCCAGCAGCGTAGGGGCAGCGAGGGAGGCAGATACGCAGTATTTT.

The rearrangement uses TRBV12-3 or TRBV12-4 and TRBJ2-2; 10 bases map to TRBD2. This CDR3 spans 14 amino acids. V trimming: 6 bases; J trimming: 4 bases; junction bases outside the gene matches: 2. The CDR3 loop reads CASRTSGRTGELFF. The CDR3 nucleotides read TGTGCCAGCAGGACTAGCGGGCGCACCGGGGAGCTGTTTTTT.

As concerns this clonotype: The junction departs from the called germline gene at one end, perhaps through a read error. The chain is built from TRBV24-1 and TRBJ2-3; 10 bases fit TRBD2. In germline, CDR1 is KGHDR, CDR2 SFDVKD. The CDR3 contains 15 residues. The CDR3 DNA follows: TGTGCCACCAGCCGGTCTAGCGGGAGCAGAGATACGCAGTATTTT. It specifies CATSRSSGSRDTQYF.

This clonotype appeared a few times. The chain carries TRBV28 and TRBJ1-1; D is ambiguous. The length of the CDR3 is 17 residues. V gave up 2 bases and J gave up 4 bases, with 20 bases separating them. The germline V gene has CDR1 MDHEN and CDR2 SYDVKM. CDR3 amino acids: CASSLGGLGAGATEAFF. CDR3 bases: TGTGCCAGCAGTTTAGGTGGTCTGGGCGCTGGAGCCACTGAAGCTTTCTTT.

This clonotype was observed a handful of times. The J gene is TRBJ2-3, the V gene TRBV4-3; D is ambiguous. The CDR3 covers 17 residues. The V gene's germline CDR1 is LGHNA and CDR2 YSLEER. Trimming shortened V by 0 bases and J by 2 bases, and 15 bases separated the two germline ends. CDR3 sequence (DNA): TGCGCCAGCAGCCAAGAAGTTTGGCAGCCTTTCACAGATACGCAGTATTTT. Translating it yields CASSQEVWQPFTDTQYF.

This sequence joins TRBV7-9 and TRBJ2-7; D assignment may be TRBD1 or TRBD2 (5 bases each). CDR3 length: 14 residues. V was clipped by 8 bases and J by 3 bases, with 17 bases between them. CDR1 is SEHNR and CDR2 is FQNEAQ in the germline V gene (reference sequence). CDR3 bases: TGTGCCAGCGGTTCGGGGACGGACCTCTACGAGCAGTACTTC. Amino acid sequence: CASGSGTDLYEQYF.

This clonotype was observed a few times. The chain carries TRBV27 and TRBJ2-1; TRBD1 agrees at 8 bases. The ends lost 4 bases at V and 7 bases at J; junction bases unmatched: 3. There are 13 residues in the CDR3. Germline V gene sequence: CDR1 MNHEY, CDR2 SMNVEV (reference sequence). CDR3 in DNA: TGTGCCAGCAGTTCGACAGGGGCTAATGAGCAGTTCTTC. Its translation is CASSSTGANEQFF.

This clonotype has more than one count but fewer than ten. The chain is built from TRBV15 and TRBJ2-7, with 11 bases that match TRBD2. V lost 5 bases to trimming and J lost 3 bases; unmatched junction nucleotides: 6. The CDR3 has 15 residues. Germline V gene data show CDR1 as LNHNV and CDR2 as YYDKDF (reference sequence). CDR3 protein: CATSRGTSGYYEQYF. CDR3 DNA: TGTGCCACCAGCCGCGGGACTAGCGGATACTACGAGCAGTACTTC.

The genes are TRBV28 and TRBJ1-2, with D unresolved. Germline V lookup: CDR1 MDHEN, CDR2 SYDVKM. This CDR3 region has 13 residues. V was trimmed by 3 bases and J by 8 bases, leaving 13 bases between them. The CDR3 here is CASSFLPTRGYTF. CDR3 nucleotides: TGTGCCAGCAGTTTTCTTCCCACGCGGGGCTACACCTTC.

This clonotype was picked up a small number of times. The chain links TRBV20-1 to TRBJ2-7; D tentatively reads TRBD1 or TRBD2 (6 bases each). V shed 2 bases and J shed 7 bases, with 24 bases lying between them. The CDR3 sequence is 16 residues long. Per the germline V gene, CDR1 is DFQATT and CDR2 is SNEGSKA (reference sequence). The CDR3 is CSARPPTRRGLGEQYF. The CDR3 DNA sequence: TGCAGTGCTAGACCCCCCACTAGGAGGGGGTTGGGAGAGCAGTACTTC.

The chain couples TRBV12-3 or TRBV12-4 to TRBJ2-1; no clear D. V was clipped by 8 bases and J by 11 bases, with 13 bases between them. CDR3 length equals 11 residues. CDR3 in amino acids: CASRSRMKQFF. Here the CDR3 DNA reads TGTGCCAGCCGAAGCCGCATGAAGCAGTTCTTC.

This clonotype was seen a few times. The rearrangement uses TRBV4-2 and TRBJ1-2; 8 positions match TRBD1. The CDR3 is made up of 19 amino acids. V was clipped by 3 bases and J by 0 bases; unmatched bases: 15. Germline V gene sequence: CDR1 LGHNA, CDR2 YNFKEQ. This chain's CDR3 is CASSQVGWTGLPSNYGYTF. As DNA, the CDR3 is TGTGCCAGCAGCCAGGTAGGGTGGACAGGGCTACCTTCTAACTATGGCTACACCTTC.

This chain uses TRBV5-1 with TRBJ2-3, with a weak D call TRBD1 (6 bases). The CDR3 loop spans 13 amino acids. V was shortened by 2 bases and J by 6 bases, with 10 bases between the two germline ends. Germline V gene data show CDR1 as SGHRS and CDR2 as YFSETQ. The CDR3 DNA follows: TGCGCCAGCAGCTTTAATCAGGGGGATACGCAGTATTTT. This codes for CASSFNQGDTQYF.